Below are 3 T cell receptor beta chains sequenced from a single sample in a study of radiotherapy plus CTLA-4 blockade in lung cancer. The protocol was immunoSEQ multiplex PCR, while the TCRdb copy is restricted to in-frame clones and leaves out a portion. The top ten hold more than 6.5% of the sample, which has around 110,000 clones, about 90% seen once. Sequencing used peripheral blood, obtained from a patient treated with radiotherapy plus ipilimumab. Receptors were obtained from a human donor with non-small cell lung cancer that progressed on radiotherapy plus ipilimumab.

The CDR3 coding sequence is TGTGCCAGCAGTCCTGTATATGGCTACACCTTC. Its translation is CASSPVYGYTF. V gene TRBV6-5 combines with J gene TRBJ1-2, with D hard to call. Trimming took 5 bases from V and 5 from J, leaving 6 bases between them. CDR1 MNHEY and CDR2 SVGAGI come from the germline V gene. The CDR3 is 11 amino acids.

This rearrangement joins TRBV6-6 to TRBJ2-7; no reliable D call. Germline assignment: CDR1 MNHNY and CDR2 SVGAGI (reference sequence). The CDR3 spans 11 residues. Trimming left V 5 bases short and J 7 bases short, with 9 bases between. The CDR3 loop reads CASSDLGEQYF. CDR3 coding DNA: TGTGCCAGCAGTGACCTTGGGGAGCAGTACTTC.

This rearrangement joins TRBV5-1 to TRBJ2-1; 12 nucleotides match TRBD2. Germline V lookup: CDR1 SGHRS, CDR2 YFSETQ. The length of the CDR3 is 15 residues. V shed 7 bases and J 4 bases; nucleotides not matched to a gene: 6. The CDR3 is CASRLAGDSYNEQFF. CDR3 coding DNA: TGCGCCAGCCGACTAGCGGGAGATTCATACAATGAGCAGTTCTTC.